Detailed here is one T cell receptor beta chain. The donors, aged roughly 6 to 90, were healthy Caucasians from Russia. PCR was performed a second time for about 7 to 12 cycles using a sample-barcoded 5' primer and a J-beta primer mix. Per sample, CDR3-containing paired-end reads numbered at least 2.5 million. TCRdb re-called the 5' RACE reads with MiXCR, one entry per CDR3 protein. The table shows approximately 820,000 distinct CDR3 sequences, with under 55% occurring only once. The J segment lost 1 base and the V segment lost 5 bases, leaving 8 bases of the junction unmatched. The CDR3 length is 16 residues. Looked up from germline, CDR1 is MNHEY and CDR2 is SMNVEV (reference sequence). These data belong to a study of blood T cells in healthy people across ages.

The source of this sequence is a man aged 60 to 69 in good health. The rearrangement uses TRBV27 and TRBJ2-7; 10 positions match TRBD2. Sequenced sample: blood. DNA of the CDR3: TGTGCCAGCAGTGTTACCCTAGCGGGGGCGTCCTACGAGCAGTACTTC. Its translation: CASSVTLAGASYEQYF.